The rows below give T cell receptor beta chains drawn from one sample of a study of cytomegalovirus exposure and HLA in healthy donors. Assay used: immunoSEQ multiplex PCR; TCRdb lists only in-frame clones, some missing. The data hold around 230,000 clones, with around 87% observed a single time. Material: PBMCs. Source of these receptors: a woman aged 25 to 39 in good health and CMV-seropositive. CDR3s include the opening cysteine and the closing phenylalanine or tryptophan. The order of the fields is CDR3 length, clone size, D gene, J gene, V gene, CDR3 protein, CDR3 DNA. A D gene is named only where the DNA matches it firmly. The size field is filled for only some rows; it gives once, few, many or a size class.

>15|.|.|TRBJ1-4|TRBV28
CASSGQGKVKEKLFF
TGTGCCAGCAGTGGGCAGGGGAAAGTGAAGGAAAAACTGTTTTTT
>11|.|.|TRBJ2-7|TRBV7-2
CASSLGDEQYF
TGTGCCAGCAGCTTAGGAGACGAGCAGTACTTC
>15|.|.|TRBJ1-1|TRBV12-5
CASGFSQGMNTEAFF
TGTGCTAGTGGTTTTTCACAGGGAATGAACACTGAAGCTTTCTTT
>13|.|.|TRBJ2-1|TRBV5-1
CASSRRTANEQFF
TGCGCCAGCAGCAGAAGGACAGCAAATGAGCAGTTCTTC
>14|once|.|TRBJ1-4|TRBV30
CAWSVRGRAEKLFF
TGTGCCTGGAGTGTAAGGGGGAGGGCTGAAAAACTGTTTTTT
>18|.|TRBD2|TRBJ2-1|TRBV4-1
CASSPGLAGVGSYNEQFF
TGCGCCAGCAGCCCGGGACTAGCGGGAGTCGGGTCCTACAATGAGCAGTTCTTC
>15|.|TRBD1|TRBJ1-2|TRBV4-1
CASSQDGQGAYGYTF
TGCGCCAGCAGCCAAGATGGACAGGGGGCTTATGGCTACACCTTC
>14|.|TRBD1|TRBJ2-7|TRBV25-1
CASSGRDRENEQYF
TGTGCCAGCAGTGGCCGGGACAGGGAAAACGAGCAGTACTTC
>14|once|TRBD2|TRBJ2-5|TRBV2
CASSIEGGPVGQYF
TGTGCCAGCAGTATCGAGGGAGGGCCTGTTGGCCAGTACTTC
>19|.|TRBD2|TRBJ2-7|TRBV7-3
CASSPGTSGTDSSSYEQYF
TGTGCCAGCAGCCCAGGGACTAGCGGGACAGATTCCTCCTCCTACGAGCAGTACTTC
>18|.|TRBD2|TRBJ2-5|TRBV19
CASSGVLAGGPDQETQYF
TGTGCCAGTAGTGGGGTACTAGCGGGAGGGCCTGACCAAGAGACCCAGTACTTC
>15|.|.|TRBJ2-1|TRBV11-2
CASRNAGSSYNEQFF
TGTGCCAGCCGTAACGCGGGAAGCTCCTACAATGAGCAGTTCTTC
>13|.|.|TRBJ2-7|TRBV28
CASSLGQSYEQYF
TGTGCCAGCAGTTTAGGACAATCCTACGAGCAGTACTTC
>16|.|TRBD2|TRBJ2-2|TRBV28
CASSLSTSGRPGELFF
TGTGCCAGCAGTTTGTCGACTAGCGGGAGACCCGGGGAGCTGTTTTTT
>15|.|TRBD1|TRBJ2-3|TRBV6-5
CASSLGQGSFDTQYF
TGTGCCAGCAGTCTGGGACAGGGTAGTTTTGATACGCAGTATTTT
>16|.|TRBD1|TRBJ2-5|TRBV6-6
CASSTSGRGRGETQYF
TGTGCCAGCAGTACATCCGGGCGAGGCAGGGGGGAGACCCAGTACTTC
>14|.|.|TRBJ2-7|TRBV29-1
CSVAGVIGGYEQYF
TGCAGCGTTGCAGGGGTGATCGGCGGTTACGAGCAGTACTTC
>15|once|TRBD2|TRBJ2-1|TRBV10-3
CAISPTSGRYNEQFF
TGTGCCATCAGCCCGACTAGCGGGAGATACAATGAGCAGTTCTTC
>14|once|.|TRBJ2-7|TRBV19
CASSMDYLGYEQYF
TGTGCCAGTAGTATGGACTACCTTGGGTACGAGCAGTACTTC
>12|.|.|TRBJ1-2|TRBV6-5
CASSLTGYGYTF
TGTGCCAGCAGTTTGACAGGATATGGCTACACCTTC
>13|.|.|TRBJ2-7|TRBV30
CAWLGRLSYEQYF
TGTGCCTGGCTGGGCAGGTTGTCCTACGAGCAGTACTTC
>13|.|.|TRBJ1-5|TRBV11-2
CASSRHANQPQHF
TGTGCCAGCAGCCGACACGCTAATCAGCCCCAGCATTTT
>17|.|.|TRBJ2-6|TRBV7-9
CASSGPAGISGANVLTF
TGTGCCAGCAGCGGCCCCGCAGGGATCTCTGGGGCCAACGTCCTGACTTTC
>16|.|TRBD1|TRBJ1-1|TRBV2
CASSPYPGGAVTEAFF
TGTGCCAGCAGTCCTTATCCAGGGGGCGCCGTCACTGAAGCTTTCTTT
>16|.|TRBD1|TRBJ2-7|TRBV5-4
CASSHDRGISSYEQYF
TGTGCCAGCAGCCATGACAGGGGAATAAGCTCCTACGAGCAGTACTTC
>17|once|.|TRBJ2-3|TRBV27
CASSLSLARRGTDTQYF
TGTGCCAGCAGTTTATCGCTTGCAAGGAGGGGCACAGATACGCAGTATTTT
>15|.|.|TRBJ2-3|TRBV10-1
CASSDSSLGADTQYF
TGCGCCAGCAGTGACTCCTCCCTGGGAGCAGATACGCAGTATTTT
>12|.|.|TRBJ2-7|TRBV28
CASRIVRGEQYF
TGTGCCAGCAGAATAGTTAGGGGCGAGCAGTACTTC
>15|.|.|TRBJ2-5|TRBV6-1
CASIIWEMGPETQYF
TGTGCCAGCATTATTTGGGAGATGGGTCCAGAGACCCAGTACTTC
>15|.|.|TRBJ2-1|TRBV9
CASSWGGLAENEQFF
TGTGCCAGCAGCTGGGGGGGGCTAGCGGAGAATGAGCAGTTCTTC
>16|.|TRBD1|TRBJ2-3|TRBV9
CASSVVGQGVTDTQYF
TGTGCCAGCAGCGTAGTTGGACAGGGGGTCACAGATACGCAGTATTTT
>14|.|TRBD1|TRBJ1-4|TRBV27
CASSGQGWRSELFF
TGTGCCAGCAGTGGACAGGGTTGGCGGTCGGAACTGTTTTTT
>14|.|TRBD1|TRBJ1-2|TRBV30
CAWRETGWAYGYTF
TGTGCCTGGAGGGAGACAGGGTGGGCCTATGGCTACACCTTC
>14|.|TRBD2|TRBJ2-3|TRBV5-1
CASDQSSGSGTQYF
TGCGCCAGCGACCAATCTAGCGGGAGTGGTACGCAGTATTTT